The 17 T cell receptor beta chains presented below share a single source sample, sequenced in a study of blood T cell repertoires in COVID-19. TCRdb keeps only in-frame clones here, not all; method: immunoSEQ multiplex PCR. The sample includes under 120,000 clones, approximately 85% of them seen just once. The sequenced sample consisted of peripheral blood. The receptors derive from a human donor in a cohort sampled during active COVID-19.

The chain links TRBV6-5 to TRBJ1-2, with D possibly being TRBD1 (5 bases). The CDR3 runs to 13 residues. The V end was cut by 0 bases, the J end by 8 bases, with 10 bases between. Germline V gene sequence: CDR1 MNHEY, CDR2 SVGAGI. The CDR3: CASSYSEDSGYTF. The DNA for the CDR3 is TGTGCCAGCAGTTACTCGGAAGACAGCGGCTACACCTTC.

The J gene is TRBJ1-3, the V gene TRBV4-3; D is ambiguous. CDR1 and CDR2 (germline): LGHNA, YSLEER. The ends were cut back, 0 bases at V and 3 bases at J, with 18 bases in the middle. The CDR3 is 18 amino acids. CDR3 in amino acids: CASSQETSRVLNGNTIYF. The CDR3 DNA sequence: TGCGCCAGCAGCCAAGAAACAAGTCGGGTCTTGAATGGAAACACCATATATTTT.

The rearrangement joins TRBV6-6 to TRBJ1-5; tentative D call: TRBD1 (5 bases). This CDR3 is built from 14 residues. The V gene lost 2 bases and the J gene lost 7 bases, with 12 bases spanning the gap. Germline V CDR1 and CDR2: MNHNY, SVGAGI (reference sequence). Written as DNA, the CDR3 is TGTGCCAGCAGTTACCAGGGAGGTGGACAGCCCCAGCATTTT. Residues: CASSYQGGGQPQHF.

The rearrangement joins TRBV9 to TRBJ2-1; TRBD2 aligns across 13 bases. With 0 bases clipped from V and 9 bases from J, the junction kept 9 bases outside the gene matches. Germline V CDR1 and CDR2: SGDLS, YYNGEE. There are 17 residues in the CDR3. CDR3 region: CASSVDPTSGRAGEQFF. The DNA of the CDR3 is TGTGCCAGCAGCGTAGACCCCACTAGCGGGAGGGCCGGTGAGCAGTTCTTC.

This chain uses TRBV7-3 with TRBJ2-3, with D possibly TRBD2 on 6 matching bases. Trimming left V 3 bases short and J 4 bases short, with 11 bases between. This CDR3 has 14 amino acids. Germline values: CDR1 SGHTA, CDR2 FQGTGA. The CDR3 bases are TGTGCCAGCAGCTTGATCGGGGGAGCAGATACGCAGTATTTT. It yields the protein CASSLIGGADTQYF.

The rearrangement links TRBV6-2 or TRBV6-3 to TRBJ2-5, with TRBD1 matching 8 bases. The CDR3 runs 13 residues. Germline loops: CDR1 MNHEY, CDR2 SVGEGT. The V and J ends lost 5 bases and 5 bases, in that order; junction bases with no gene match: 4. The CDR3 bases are TGTGCCAGCAGTAATCGACAGGGGGAGACCCAGTACTTC. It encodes CASSNRQGETQYF.

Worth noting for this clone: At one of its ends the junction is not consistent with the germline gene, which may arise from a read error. The CDR3 DNA reads TGCGCCAGCAGCCAAGATAGCGGAGACAAGGCCCGCTTC. It yields the protein CASSQDSGDKARF. The rearrangement uses TRBV4-1 and TRBJ2-4; D possibly corresponds to TRBD2 (6 bases). The CDR3 contains 13 residues. Germline loops: CDR1 MGHRA, CDR2 YSYEKL.

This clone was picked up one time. The CDR3 DNA is TGTGCCAGCAGCCCGGAAGGACAGGGGAGCTACGAGCAGTACTTC. Its translation is CASSPEGQGSYEQYF. This chain uses TRBV2 with TRBJ2-7, with 9 bases aligning to TRBD1. The CDR3 spans 15 residues. The V segment lost 6 bases and the J segment 3 bases; nucleotides outside the gene matches: 9. The germline gives CDR1 SNHLY, CDR2 FYNNEI.

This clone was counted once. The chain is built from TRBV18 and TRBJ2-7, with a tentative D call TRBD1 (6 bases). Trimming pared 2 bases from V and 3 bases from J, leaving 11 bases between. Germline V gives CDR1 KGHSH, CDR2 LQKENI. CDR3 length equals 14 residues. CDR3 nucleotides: TGTGCCAGCTCACCAACGCGACAGGTCTACGAGCAGTACTTC. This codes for CASSPTRQVYEQYF.

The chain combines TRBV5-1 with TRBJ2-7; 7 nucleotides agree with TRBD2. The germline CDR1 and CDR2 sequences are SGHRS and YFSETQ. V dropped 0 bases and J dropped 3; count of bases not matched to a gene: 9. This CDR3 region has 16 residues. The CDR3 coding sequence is TGCGCCAGCAGCTTGGCCCCGACTAGCAGACACTACGAGCAGTACTTC. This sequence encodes CASSLAPTSRHYEQYF.

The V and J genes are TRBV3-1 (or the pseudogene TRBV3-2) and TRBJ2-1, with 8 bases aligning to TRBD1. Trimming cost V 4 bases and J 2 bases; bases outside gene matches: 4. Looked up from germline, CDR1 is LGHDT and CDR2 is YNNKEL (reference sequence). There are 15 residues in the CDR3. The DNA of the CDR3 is TGTGCCAGCAGCCCGGCAGGGGGCCCCTACAATGAGCAGTTCTTC. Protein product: CASSPAGGPYNEQFF.

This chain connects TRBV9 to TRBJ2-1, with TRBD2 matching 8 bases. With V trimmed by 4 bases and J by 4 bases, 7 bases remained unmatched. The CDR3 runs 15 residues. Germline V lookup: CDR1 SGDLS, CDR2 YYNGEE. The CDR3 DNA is TGTGCCAGCAGCCCCGGACTAGCCCCATACAATGAGCAGTTCTTC. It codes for CASSPGLAPYNEQFF.

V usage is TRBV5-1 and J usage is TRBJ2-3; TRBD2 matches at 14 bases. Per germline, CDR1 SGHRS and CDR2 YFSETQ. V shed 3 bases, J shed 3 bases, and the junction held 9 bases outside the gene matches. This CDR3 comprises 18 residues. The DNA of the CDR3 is TGCGCCAGCAGCTCAAAACTCGGGACTAGCGGGAGTACAGATACGCAGTATTTT. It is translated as CASSSKLGTSGSTDTQYF.

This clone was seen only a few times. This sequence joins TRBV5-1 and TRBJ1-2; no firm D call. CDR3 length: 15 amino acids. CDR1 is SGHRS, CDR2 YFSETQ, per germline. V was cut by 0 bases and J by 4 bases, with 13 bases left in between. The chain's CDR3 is CASSLGPAQSYGYTF. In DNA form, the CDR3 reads TGCGCCAGCAGCTTGGGCCCAGCGCAGAGCTATGGCTACACCTTC.

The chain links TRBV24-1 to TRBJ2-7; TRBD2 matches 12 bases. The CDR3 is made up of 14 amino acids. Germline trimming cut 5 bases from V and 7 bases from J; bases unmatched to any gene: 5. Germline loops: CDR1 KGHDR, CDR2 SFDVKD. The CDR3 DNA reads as TGTGCCACCAGTGGGTCTAGCGGGAGGGGTGAGCAGTACTTC. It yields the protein CATSGSSGRGEQYF.

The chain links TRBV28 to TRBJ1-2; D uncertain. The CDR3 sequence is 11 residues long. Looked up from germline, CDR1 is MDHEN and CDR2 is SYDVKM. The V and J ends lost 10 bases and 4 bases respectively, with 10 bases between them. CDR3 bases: TGTGCCACGCTGGTCGGCTATGGCTACACCTTC. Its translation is CATLVGYGYTF.

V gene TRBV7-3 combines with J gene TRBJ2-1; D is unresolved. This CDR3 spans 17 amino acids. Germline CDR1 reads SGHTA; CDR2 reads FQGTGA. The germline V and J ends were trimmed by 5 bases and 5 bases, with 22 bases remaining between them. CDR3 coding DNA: TGTGCCAGCAGCCCAGAGGCGACCGGGTATTACCACAATGAGCAGTTCTTC. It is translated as CASSPEATGYYHNEQFF.